Each of the 30 T cell receptor beta chains below was sequenced from the same sample in a study of blood T cell repertoires in COVID-19. TCRdb keeps only in-frame clones here, not all; method: immunoSEQ multiplex PCR. Here the sample spans about 230,000 clones, 75% to 90% being singletons. Source material: peripheral blood. Receptor source: a man aged 35 to 55 with acute or convalescent COVID-19.

In this sample, this clone turned up once. V usage is TRBV29-1 and J usage is TRBJ1-2, with 8 bases fitting TRBD1. The J segment lost 4 bases and the V segment lost 6 bases, leaving 4 bases of the junction unmatched. The CDR3 totals 12 residues. CDR1 is SQVTM and CDR2 is ANQGSEA in the germline V gene. The CDR3 sequence is CSVSGGVYGYTF. The CDR3, as DNA: TGCAGCGTATCAGGGGGCGTCTATGGCTACACCTTC.

The chain links TRBV2 to TRBJ1-2; D might be TRBD1 (5 bases). This CDR3 has 13 amino acids. Germline values: CDR1 SNHLY, CDR2 FYNNEI. V shed 10 bases and J shed 7 bases, with 19 bases lying between them. Here the CDR3 reads CATPFLGEGGYTF. The CDR3 coding sequence is TGTGCCACTCCTTTCTTGGGGGAGGGTGGCTACACCTTC.

This rearrangement joins TRBV29-1 to TRBJ1-6; D is unresolved. V gave up 0 bases and J gave up 6 bases, with 15 bases separating them. From germline, CDR1 is SQVTM and CDR2 ANQGSEA. CDR3 length: 16 residues. The CDR3 region has the DNA TGCAGCGTTGAAGATGGGCGGAGGCGGAGTAATTCACCCCTCCACTTT. Amino acid sequence: CSVEDGRRRSNSPLHF.

The chain couples TRBV19 to TRBJ2-3; TRBD2 matches 10 bases. Trimming took 9 bases from V and 5 from J; bases not matched to a gene: 11. CDR3 length: 15 amino acids. Germline V gene data show CDR1 as LNHDA and CDR2 as SQIVND (reference sequence). CDR3 nucleotide sequence: TGTGCCAGCAAAGCCAGCGGGAGGGTGGGAGATACGCAGTATTTT. Residues: CASKASGRVGDTQYF.

The V gene is TRBV10-2, the J gene TRBJ1-3; D may be TRBD1 (6 bases). The CDR3 is 15 amino acids. Germline CDR1 is WSHSY and CDR2 is SAAADI. V lost 6 bases and J lost 3, with 15 bases in between. The CDR3 region has the DNA TGCGCCAGCAGGGGTACAGGGTTATATGGAAACACCATATATTTT. Amino acids: CASRGTGLYGNTIYF.

The rearrangement uses TRBV7-8 and TRBJ1-1, with 7 nucleotides matching TRBD1. Germline CDR1 and CDR2: SGHVS and FQNEAQ. This CDR3 has 13 residues. The J segment lost 2 bases and the V segment lost 7 bases, leaving 4 bases of the junction unmatched. The CDR3 region has the DNA TGTGCCAGCAAAAGGGGGCACAACACTGAAGCTTTCTTT. Its translation: CASKRGHNTEAFF.

The V call is TRBV6-5, the J call TRBJ2-1; 7 bases are a match to TRBD2. V lost 2 bases and J lost 5; bases outside the gene matches: 6. Germline lookup yields CDR1 MNHEY and CDR2 SVGAGI. There are 15 residues in the CDR3. CDR3 sequence reads: CASSYEAGKHNEQFF. CDR3 sequence (DNA): TGTGCCAGCAGTTACGAAGCGGGAAAACACAATGAGCAGTTCTTC.

V usage is TRBV30 and J usage is TRBJ1-2, with D tentatively TRBD1 (5 bases). This CDR3 region has 14 residues. Germline lookup yields CDR1 GTSNPN and CDR2 SVGIG (reference sequence). V was shortened by 2 bases and J by 0 bases, with 10 bases between the two germline ends. Here the CDR3 reads CAWSRGGSNYGYTF. In nucleotides, the CDR3 is TGTGCCTGGAGTCGGGGGGGTTCTAACTATGGCTACACCTTC.

This clone was counted once. The gene calls are TRBV27 and TRBJ2-2, with 11 nucleotides matching TRBD2. Per germline, CDR1 MNHEY and CDR2 SMNVEV (reference sequence). V lost 4 bases to trimming and J lost 4 bases; unmatched junction nucleotides: 8. CDR3 size: 17 residues. In DNA, the CDR3 is TGTGCCAGCAGTTCCTATGGACTAGCGGGTTCCACCGGGGAGCTGTTTTTT. It codes for CASSSYGLAGSTGELFF.

V gene TRBV11-3 combines with J gene TRBJ2-1; 8 bases match TRBD1. This CDR3 region has 15 residues. After removal of 1 base from V and 5 bases from J, the junction contained 4 bases not matched to a gene. Germline CDR1 SGHNT, CDR2 YENEEA. The CDR3 protein is CASSLGQGPHNEQFF. The CDR3 DNA follows: TGTGCCAGCAGCTTAGGACAGGGGCCTCACAATGAGCAGTTCTTC.

The chain employs TRBV3-1 (or the pseudogene TRBV3-2) and TRBJ1-1, with a possible D match to TRBD1 (6 bases). V was clipped by 4 bases and J by 1 base, with 16 bases between them. Germline CDR1 LGHDT, CDR2 YNNKEL (reference sequence). The CDR3 has 16 residues. CDR3 nucleotide sequence: TGTGCCAGCAGCCTAGAAGGACAGAGGGAGAACACTGAAGCTTTCTTT. Its translation is CASSLEGQRENTEAFF.

This clone was recorded once. The chain links TRBV7-2 to TRBJ2-5; D perhaps matches TRBD2 (5 bases). Germline lookup yields CDR1 SGHTA and CDR2 FQGNSA. V shed 1 base and J shed 1 base, with 7 bases lying between them. The CDR3 runs to 14 residues. DNA for the CDR3: TGTGCCAGCAGCTTAGAGAGGGCCCAAGAGACCCAGTACTTC. Its protein product is CASSLERAQETQYF.

The chain links TRBV5-5 to TRBJ2-1; 7 nucleotides line up with TRBD1. From germline, CDR1 is SGHKS and CDR2 YYEKEE (reference sequence). The CDR3 runs 14 residues. Losses at the gene ends were 4 bases for V and 6 bases for J; bases not matched to a gene: 7. The CDR3 nucleotides read TGTGCCAGCAGCAGGGAGACAGGGCTCAATGAGCAGTTCTTC. Translating it yields CASSRETGLNEQFF. Variable domain in full (rest from reference TRBV5-5 and TRBJ2-1): DAGVTQSPTHLIKTRGQQVTLRCSPISGHKSVSWYQQVLGQGPQFIFQYYEKEERGRGNFPDRFSARQFPNYSSELNVNALLLGDSALYLCASSRETGLNEQFFGPGTRLTVL.

The rearrangement uses TRBV7-9 and TRBJ1-1; TRBD1 is a possible D gene (5 bases). Between the trimmed V and J ends, which lost 5 bases and 5 bases, there was a span of 27 bases. CDR1 and CDR2 (germline): SEHNR, FQNEAQ (reference sequence). This CDR3 spans 18 amino acids. The CDR3: CASSVTVLQGSSRTEAFF. Here the CDR3 DNA reads TGTGCCAGCAGCGTAACGGTTCTCCAGGGATCGTCGAGGACTGAAGCTTTCTTT.

The sample holds a few counts of this clone. CDR3 residues: CASSSPRGGSYNEQFF. The CDR3 nucleotides read TGCGCCAGCAGCTCTCCCCGGGGAGGCTCCTACAATGAGCAGTTCTTC. The gene calls are TRBV4-3 and TRBJ2-1; weak D call: TRBD2 (6 bases). The V and J ends lost 5 bases and 0 bases respectively, with 14 bases between them. The length of the CDR3 is 16 residues. The germline CDR1 and CDR2 sequences are LGHNA and YSLEER.

The chain joins TRBV25-1 to TRBJ2-2; D is perhaps TRBD2 (7 bases). The germline V gene encodes CDR1 MGHDK and CDR2 SYGVNS. V was pared by 1 base and J by 3 bases, with 15 bases between. The CDR3 loop spans 17 amino acids. The CDR3 coding sequence is TGTGCCAGCAGTGAATTCGGCAGGGGAGGGGACACCGGGGAGCTGTTTTTT. As protein: CASSEFGRGGDTGELFF. The full variable domain, rest sourced from reference TRBV25-1 and TRBJ2-2, is EADIYQTPRYLVIGTGKKITLECSQTMGHDKMYWYQQDPGMELHLIHYSYGVNSTEKGDLSSESTVSRIRTEHFPLTLESARPSHTSQYLCASSEFGRGGDTGELFFGEGSRLTVL.

The chain uses TRBV6-2 or TRBV6-3 and TRBJ2-4; TRBD1 might be the D (6 bases). CDR3 length equals 20 residues. V lost 6 bases, J lost 0 bases, and 27 bases lay in between. CDR1 and CDR2 from the germline V gene are MNHEY and SVGEGT. CDR3 nucleotide sequence: TGTGCCAGCAGCAGCGCTCGACAGGATCCTTCGCAACTAGCCAAAAACATTCAGTACTTC. As protein: CASSSARQDPSQLAKNIQYF.

CDR3 DNA sequence: TGTGCCAGCAGAGCCGGGACAGGGGGCAATCAGCCCCAGCATTTT. Its protein product is CASRAGTGGNQPQHF. The chain combines TRBV7-2 with TRBJ1-5; the match to TRBD1 covers 10 bases. J gave up 2 bases and V 6 bases, and 4 bases lay outside the gene matches. This CDR3 comprises 15 residues. The germline gives CDR1 SGHTA, CDR2 FQGNSA.

The V call is TRBV30, the J call TRBJ2-7; 8 bases fit TRBD2. The junction had 4 bases not matched to a gene; V was cut back by 3 bases and J by 0 bases. CDR3 length: 14 residues. Germline CDR1 is GTSNPN and CDR2 is SVGIG (reference sequence). CDR3 bases: TGTGCCTGGAGAGCTAGCGGGTTCTCCTACGAGCAGTACTTC. It specifies CAWRASGFSYEQYF.

The chain recombines TRBV2 with TRBJ2-1; 10 nucleotides match TRBD2. The ends lost 2 bases at V and 7 bases at J; junction bases unmatched: 5. From germline, CDR1 is SNHLY and CDR2 FYNNEI. CDR3 length: 15 residues. CDR3 amino acids: CASSEPASGSNEQFF. The CDR3 DNA sequence: TGTGCCAGCAGTGAACCCGCTAGCGGGAGTAATGAGCAGTTCTTC.

This clone was seen once. J is TRBJ1-5 and V is TRBV30; 8 positions agree with TRBD1. Germline values: CDR1 GTSNPN, CDR2 SVGIG (reference sequence). V shed 2 bases, J shed 6 bases, and the junction held 6 bases outside the gene matches. The length of the CDR3 is 14 residues. CDR3 in DNA: TGTGCCTGGAGTTCAGGGACAGGTGGTCAGCCCCAGCATTTT. Translation: CAWSSGTGGQPQHF. The full variable domain, its missing parts supplied by reference TRBV30 and TRBJ1-5, is SQTIHQWPATLVQPVGSPLSLECTVEGTSNPNLYWYRQAAGRGLQLLFYSVGIGQISSEVPQNLSASRPQDRQFILSSKKLLLSDSGFYLCAWSSGTGGQPQHFGDGTRLSIL.

The rearrangement joins TRBV3-1 (or the pseudogene TRBV3-2) to TRBJ2-3; a possible D gene is TRBD2 (6 bases). V shed 0 bases and J shed 1 base, with 8 bases lying between them. CDR3 size: 15 residues. Germline lookup yields CDR1 LGHDT and CDR2 YNNKEL (reference sequence). The CDR3 protein is CASSQDLARTDTQYF. The CDR3, as DNA: TGTGCCAGCAGCCAAGACCTAGCGCGCACAGATACGCAGTATTTT.

This clone showed up just a few times. This chain joins TRBV28 and TRBJ2-3; perhaps TRBD2 as D (5 bases). The ends were cut back, 4 bases at V and 2 bases at J, with 10 bases in the middle. Looked up from germline, CDR1 is MDHEN and CDR2 is SYDVKM. This CDR3 spans 14 amino acids. The CDR3: CASSSPLDTDTQYF. In nucleotides, the CDR3 is TGTGCCAGCAGTTCCCCACTAGACACAGATACGCAGTATTTT.

The rearrangement links TRBV6-2 or TRBV6-3 to TRBJ2-7, with 11 bases identical to TRBD1. V lost 6 bases, J lost 4 bases, and 11 bases stayed unmatched. This CDR3 is built from 16 residues. CDR1 and CDR2 (germline): MNHEY, SVGEGT. Here the CDR3 DNA reads TGTGCCAGCAGCTTTCCGGGACAGGGGGGCTTATACGAGCAGTACTTC. This encodes CASSFPGQGGLYEQYF.

The chain links TRBV7-9 to TRBJ1-1; no firm D call. The germline CDR1 and CDR2 sequences are SEHNR and FQNEAQ (reference sequence). V was trimmed by 0 bases and J by 8 bases, leaving 10 bases between them. The CDR3 covers 13 residues. CDR3 protein: CASSLAVAKEAFF. Written as DNA, the CDR3 is TGTGCCAGCAGCTTAGCGGTGGCCAAAGAAGCTTTCTTT.

This chain uses TRBV6-5 with TRBJ2-2; D remains unclear. The CDR3 runs to 14 residues. V dropped 7 bases and J dropped 3 bases, with 12 bases sitting between them. Germline V CDR1 and CDR2: MNHEY, SVGAGI. For the CDR3, the DNA is TGTGCCAGCAAGCACGGAGATTACACCGGGGAGCTGTTTTTT. This encodes CASKHGDYTGELFF.

This chain's CDR3 is CASSRGTEAFF. CDR3 in DNA: TGCGCCAGCAGCCGGGGGACTGAAGCTTTCTTT. The rearrangement joins TRBV5-1 to TRBJ1-1, with D possibly TRBD1 on 5 matching bases. CDR1 SGHRS and CDR2 YFSETQ come from the germline V gene. V shed 4 bases and J shed 5 bases, with 6 bases lying between them. The CDR3 is 11 residues long. Full variable domain (missing parts from reference TRBV5-1 and TRBJ1-1): KAGVTQTPRYLIKTRGQQVTLSCSPISGHRSVSWYQQTPGQGLQFLFEYFSETQRNKGNFPGRFSGRQFSNSRSEMNVSTLELGDSALYLCASSRGTEAFFGQGTRLTVV.

The J gene is TRBJ1-3, the V gene TRBV9; no clear D gene. Looked up from germline, CDR1 is SGDLS and CDR2 is YYNGEE. V gave up 0 bases and J gave up 3 bases, with 4 bases separating them. This CDR3 is 13 amino acids long. In DNA form, the CDR3 reads TGTGCCAGCAGCGTAGCTCTTGGAAACACCATATATTTT. Translation gives CASSVALGNTIYF.

The V gene is TRBV9, the J gene TRBJ1-1; 8 bases align to TRBD1. The V and J ends lost 0 bases and 1 base, in that order; junction bases with no gene match: 2. CDR1 is SGDLS and CDR2 is YYNGEE in the germline V gene. The CDR3 is made up of 15 amino acids. The CDR3 DNA follows: TGTGCCAGCAGCGTAGGGGACAGGTGGAACACTGAAGCTTTCTTT. Its translation is CASSVGDRWNTEAFF.

The rearrangement links TRBV12-3 or TRBV12-4 to TRBJ1-1, with a tentative D call TRBD1 (5 bases). Deletions cut 6 bases from V and 10 bases from J, with 18 bases between. The CDR3 loop spans 13 amino acids. CDR3 bases: TGTGCCAGCAGCCCCTTCCAGGGCCACGTAGCTTTCTTT. It specifies CASSPFQGHVAFF.